The 22 T cell receptor beta chains in this list originate from one sample, sequenced in a study of shared clonotypes between healthy human individuals. TCRdb keeps only in-frame clones here, not all; method: immunoSEQ multiplex PCR. The repertoire holds around 2,100,000 clones, with about 95% as singletons. CD45RO-negative, CCR7-selected cells formed the naive CD8 fraction, which excluded terminally differentiated effector memory CD45RA+ cells. The source material was naive CD8+ T cells sorted from blood. All receptors derive from a man aged 18 to 30 in good health.

This rearrangement joins TRBV7-2 to TRBJ1-5; TRBD1 agrees at 7 bases. The CDR3 is 15 amino acids. The V gene's germline CDR1 is SGHTA and CDR2 FQGNSA. V shed 4 bases and J 5 bases; nucleotides not matched to a gene: 8. DNA of the CDR3: TGTGCCAGCAGCTGGACAGGCGGGTCGGATCAGCCCCAGCATTTT. As protein: CASSWTGGSDQPQHF.

CDR3 DNA sequence: TGTGCCAGCAGTTTAGACGGGGGGAAAAACATTCAGTACTTC. This codes for CASSLDGGKNIQYF. This sequence joins TRBV27 and TRBJ2-4, with 7 positions matching TRBD2. Germline V gene lookup returns CDR1 MNHEY and CDR2 SMNVEV (reference sequence). The CDR3 length is 14 residues. Trimming took 2 bases from V and 4 from J; bases not matched to a gene: 2.

This clone was seen only once. The V and J genes are TRBV10-1 and TRBJ2-2; no definite D call. The CDR3 is 12 amino acids. Germline V gene lookup returns CDR1 WNHNN and CDR2 SYGVQD (reference sequence). V gave up 3 bases and J gave up 4 bases, with 3 bases separating them. CDR3 region: CASSDPTGELFF. The CDR3 DNA reads as TGCGCCAGCAGTGATCCCACCGGGGAGCTGTTTTTT.

This clone was detected once. Other DNA sequences in this sample translate to the same CDR3. This chain connects TRBV9 to TRBJ2-7; D is possibly TRBD1 or TRBD2 (6 bases each). The CDR3 runs to 15 residues. Germline CDR1 SGDLS, CDR2 YYNGEE. With 0 bases removed from V and 0 bases from J, the gap between germline ends came to 10 bases. This CDR3 is CASSVGGATSYEQYF. The DNA for the CDR3 is TGTGCCAGCAGCGTAGGGGGGGCCACCTCCTACGAGCAGTACTTC.

The chain has TRBV11-2 and TRBJ1-5, with TRBD1 matching over 7 bases. This CDR3 comprises 13 residues. Germline CDR1 SGHAT, CDR2 FQNNGV. J was trimmed by 8 bases and V by 1 base; bases with no gene match: 2. CDR3 coding DNA: TGTGCCAGCAGCTTAGGGCAGGGGGAGCCCCAGCATTTT. This sequence encodes CASSLGQGEPQHF.

V usage is TRBV29-1 and J usage is TRBJ2-7; 7 bases agree with TRBD2. In germline, CDR1 is SQVTM, CDR2 ANQGSEA. The length of the CDR3 is 15 residues. V lost 1 base and J lost 2; bases outside the gene matches: 8. The CDR3 loop reads CSVEGPGGSPYEQYF. CDR3 in DNA: TGCAGCGTTGAAGGTCCGGGAGGCTCCCCCTACGAGCAGTACTTC.

This rearrangement joins TRBV5-4 to TRBJ2-2; D uncertain. CDR1 is SGHNT, CDR2 YYREEE, per germline (reference sequence). This CDR3 spans 13 amino acids. The V gene lost 0 bases and the J gene lost 3 bases, with 3 bases spanning the gap. As DNA, the CDR3 is TGTGCCAGCAGCTTGGATGACACCGGGGAGCTGTTTTTT. Translation: CASSLDDTGELFF.

The chain employs TRBV30 and TRBJ1-2; D is unclear. Trimming pared 0 bases from V and 6 bases from J, leaving 11 bases between. The CDR3 length is 13 residues. Germline V gives CDR1 GTSNPN, CDR2 SVGIG (reference sequence). The CDR3 sequence: CAWSVVEANGYTF. As DNA, the CDR3 is TGTGCCTGGAGTGTAGTAGAGGCCAATGGCTACACCTTC.

V and J are TRBV18 and TRBJ2-7; 7 bases align to TRBD2. The germline gives CDR1 KGHSH, CDR2 LQKENI. The CDR3 runs to 15 residues. V lost 1 base and J lost 1; bases outside the gene matches: 4. In DNA form, the CDR3 reads TGTGCCAGCTCACCACGGCTAGCGGATTCCTACGAGCAGTACTTC. Translated, it gives CASSPRLADSYEQYF.

The genes are TRBV28 and TRBJ1-6; TRBD1 matches at 7 bases. The trim removed 1 base at V and 3 bases at J, leaving 12 bases unmatched. The germline CDR1 and CDR2 sequences are MDHEN and SYDVKM. The CDR3 is made up of 19 amino acids. The CDR3 here is CASSLSQPDRELYNSPLHF. The CDR3 nucleotides are TGTGCCAGCAGTTTATCCCAGCCCGACAGGGAGCTCTATAATTCACCCCTCCACTTT.

This clone was counted a single time. The chain combines TRBV15 with TRBJ2-7; possible D gene TRBD2, 5 bases. The CDR3 contains 15 residues. Germline V gives CDR1 LNHNV, CDR2 YYDKDF (reference sequence). Trimming removed 0 bases from V and 3 bases from J, with 12 bases in between. The CDR3 protein is CATSRDDHEGYEQYF. The CDR3 DNA reads TGTGCCACCAGCAGAGATGACCACGAGGGCTACGAGCAGTACTTC.

The J gene is TRBJ2-2, the V gene TRBV14, with D hard to call. The ends were cut back, 0 bases at V and 7 bases at J, with 12 bases in the middle. The germline gives CDR1 SGHDN, CDR2 FVKESK. The CDR3 covers 15 residues. This chain's CDR3 is CASSQDRSHGGELFF. The DNA for the CDR3 is TGTGCCAGCAGCCAAGATAGGTCCCATGGCGGGGAGCTGTTTTTT.

V usage is TRBV5-6 and J usage is TRBJ1-5, with D possibly TRBD1 on 5 matching bases. The length of the CDR3 is 14 residues. The germline gives CDR1 SGHDT, CDR2 YYEEEE. Trimming removed 0 bases at V and 2 bases at J, with 6 bases between. CDR3 nucleotide sequence: TGTGCCAGCAGCTTGGCAGGGCGCAATCAGCCCCAGCATTTT. It specifies CASSLAGRNQPQHF.

The chain joins TRBV12-5 to TRBJ2-7; 7 nucleotides match TRBD2. The CDR3 runs to 16 residues. Germline V CDR1 and CDR2: LGHNT, FRNRAP. Germline trimming cut 11 bases from V and 2 bases from J; bases unmatched to any gene: 18. The CDR3 is CAPGTLKLAVPYEQYF. The CDR3 DNA follows: TGTGCTCCCGGGACCTTGAAGCTAGCGGTTCCCTACGAGCAGTACTTC.

The chain joins TRBV6-6 to TRBJ1-1; D gene unclear. Per the germline V gene, CDR1 is MNHNY and CDR2 is SVGAGI (reference sequence). The ends were cut back, 2 bases at V and 2 bases at J, with 6 bases in the middle. This CDR3 spans 13 amino acids. The CDR3 bases are TGTGCCAGCAGTTACCGGCTTAACACTGAAGCTTTCTTT. Its translation: CASSYRLNTEAFF.

The chain combines TRBV4-3 with TRBJ2-2; D remains ambiguous. The CDR3 consists of 13 residues. Germline CDR1 and CDR2: LGHNA and YSLEER. Trimming took 3 bases from V and 3 from J, leaving 5 bases between them. CDR3 nucleotides: TGCGCCAGCAGCCAGTCGTACACCGGGGAGCTGTTTTTT. This translates into CASSQSYTGELFF.

The J gene is TRBJ1-6, the V gene TRBV10-1, with D possibly being TRBD1 (5 bases). The V gene's germline CDR1 is WNHNN and CDR2 SYGVQD (reference sequence). Trimming took off 3 bases at V and 8 bases at J, with 11 bases between the two ends. CDR3 size: 14 residues. The CDR3 loop reads CASSESREDSPLHF. CDR3 sequence (DNA): TGCGCCAGCAGTGAATCCAGGGAAGATTCACCCCTCCACTTT.

This clone was counted once. The chain employs TRBV7-9 and TRBJ2-7; TRBD1 matches 7 bases. V lost 5 bases and J lost 3; bases outside the gene matches: 7. Per germline, CDR1 SEHNR and CDR2 FQNEAQ (reference sequence). This CDR3 spans 14 amino acids. The CDR3 coding sequence is TGTGCCAGCAGCCAACAGGGGCGATACTACGAGCAGTACTTC. This sequence encodes CASSQQGRYYEQYF.

The genes are TRBV30 and TRBJ1-2; possibly TRBD1 for D (6 bases). CDR3 size: 14 residues. CDR1 GTSNPN and CDR2 SVGIG come from the germline V gene (reference sequence). Trimming took off 2 bases at V and 6 bases at J, with 16 bases between the two ends. DNA for the CDR3: TGTGCCTGGAGTTACGGGGAAGGGGGTAATGGCTACACCTTC. Protein product: CAWSYGEGGNGYTF.

DNA for the CDR3: TGCGCCAGCAGTCAAGTGATCTTGCCATATTATCACTACGAGCAGTACTTC. Translated: CASSQVILPYYHYEQYF. The V and J genes are TRBV23-1 and TRBJ2-7; no definite D call. TRBV23-1 is given ORF status, its function remaining uncertain. V dropped 2 bases and J dropped 3 bases, with 20 bases sitting between them. The CDR3 consists of 17 residues.

The chain is built from TRBV7-6 and TRBJ1-1, with D hard to call. The CDR3 loop spans 16 amino acids. The V end was cut by 5 bases, the J end by 1 base, with 17 bases between. CDR1 and CDR2 from the germline V gene are SGHVS and FNYEAQ. The CDR3 here is CASSPTTPSTNTEAFF. The CDR3 DNA sequence: TGTGCCAGCAGCCCGACCACACCCTCTACGAACACTGAAGCTTTCTTT.

The chain joins TRBV11-2 to TRBJ1-6; perhaps TRBD1 as D (6 bases). Germline values: CDR1 SGHAT, CDR2 FQNNGV. Deletions cut 0 bases from V and 9 bases from J, with 12 bases between. CDR3 length: 15 residues. The CDR3 region is CASSLEWGGLSPLHF. The DNA of the CDR3 is TGTGCCAGCAGCTTAGAGTGGGGGGGGCTTTCACCCCTCCACTTT.